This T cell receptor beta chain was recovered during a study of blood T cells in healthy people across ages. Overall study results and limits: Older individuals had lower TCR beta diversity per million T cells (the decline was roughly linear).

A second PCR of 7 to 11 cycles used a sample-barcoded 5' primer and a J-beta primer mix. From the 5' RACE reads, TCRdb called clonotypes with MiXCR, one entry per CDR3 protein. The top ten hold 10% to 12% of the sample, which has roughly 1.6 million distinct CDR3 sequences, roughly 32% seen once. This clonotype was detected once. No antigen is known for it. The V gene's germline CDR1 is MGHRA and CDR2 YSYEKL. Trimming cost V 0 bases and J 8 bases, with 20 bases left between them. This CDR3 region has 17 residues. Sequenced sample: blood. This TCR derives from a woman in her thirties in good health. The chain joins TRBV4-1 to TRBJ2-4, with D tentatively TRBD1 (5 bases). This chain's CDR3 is CASSQDQSGFKVDIQYF. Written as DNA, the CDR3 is TGCGCCAGCAGCCAAGATCAGTCAGGGTTTAAAGTCGACATTCAGTACTTC.